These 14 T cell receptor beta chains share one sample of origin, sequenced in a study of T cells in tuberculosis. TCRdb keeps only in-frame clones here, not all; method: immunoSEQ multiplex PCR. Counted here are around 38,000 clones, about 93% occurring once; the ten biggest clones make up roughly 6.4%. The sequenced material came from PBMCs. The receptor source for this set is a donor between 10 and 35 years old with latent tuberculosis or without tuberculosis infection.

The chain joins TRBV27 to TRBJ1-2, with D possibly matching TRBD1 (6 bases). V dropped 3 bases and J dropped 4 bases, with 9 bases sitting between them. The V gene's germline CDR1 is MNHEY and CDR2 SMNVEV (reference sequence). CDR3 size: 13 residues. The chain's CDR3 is CASSFEQGYGYTF. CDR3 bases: TGTGCCAGCAGTTTTGAACAGGGCTATGGCTACACCTTC.

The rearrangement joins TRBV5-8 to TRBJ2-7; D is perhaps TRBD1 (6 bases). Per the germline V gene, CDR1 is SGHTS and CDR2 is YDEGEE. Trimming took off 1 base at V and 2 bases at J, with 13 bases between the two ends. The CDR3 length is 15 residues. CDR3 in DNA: TGTGCCAGCAGCTTGTGGGGGCTCCAACCCTACGAGCAGTACTTC. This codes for CASSLWGLQPYEQYF.

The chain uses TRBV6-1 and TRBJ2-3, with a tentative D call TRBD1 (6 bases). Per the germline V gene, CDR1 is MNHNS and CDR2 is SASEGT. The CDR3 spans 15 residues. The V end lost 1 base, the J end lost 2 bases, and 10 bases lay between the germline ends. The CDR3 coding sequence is TGTGCCAGCAGTGAAGGGACAGCAACCACAGATACGCAGTATTTT. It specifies CASSEGTATTDTQYF.

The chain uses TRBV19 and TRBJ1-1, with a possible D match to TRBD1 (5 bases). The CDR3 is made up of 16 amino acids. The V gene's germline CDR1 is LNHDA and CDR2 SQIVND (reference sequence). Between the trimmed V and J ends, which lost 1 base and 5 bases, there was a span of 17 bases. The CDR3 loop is CASSIGPGREATEAFF. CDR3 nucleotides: TGTGCCAGTAGTATAGGACCAGGCAGGGAGGCGACTGAAGCTTTCTTT.

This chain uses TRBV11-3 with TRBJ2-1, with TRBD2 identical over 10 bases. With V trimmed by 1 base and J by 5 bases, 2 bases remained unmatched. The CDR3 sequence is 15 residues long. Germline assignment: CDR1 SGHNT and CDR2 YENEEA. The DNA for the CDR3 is TGTGCCAGCAGCTTAGTAAGCGGGGGGGACAATGAGCAGTTCTTC. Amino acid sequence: CASSLVSGGDNEQFF.

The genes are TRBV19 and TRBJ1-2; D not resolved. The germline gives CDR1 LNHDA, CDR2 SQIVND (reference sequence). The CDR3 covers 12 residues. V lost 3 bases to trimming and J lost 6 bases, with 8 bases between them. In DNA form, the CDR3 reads TGTGCCAGTAGTATTGCGGCCCATGGCTACACCTTC. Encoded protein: CASSIAAHGYTF.

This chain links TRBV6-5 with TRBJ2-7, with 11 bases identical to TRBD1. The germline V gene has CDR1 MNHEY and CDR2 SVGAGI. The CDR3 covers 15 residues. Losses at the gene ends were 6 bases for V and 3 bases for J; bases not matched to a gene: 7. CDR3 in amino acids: CASRSPGTGGYEQYF. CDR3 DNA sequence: TGTGCCAGCAGGAGCCCCGGGACAGGGGGCTACGAGCAGTACTTC.

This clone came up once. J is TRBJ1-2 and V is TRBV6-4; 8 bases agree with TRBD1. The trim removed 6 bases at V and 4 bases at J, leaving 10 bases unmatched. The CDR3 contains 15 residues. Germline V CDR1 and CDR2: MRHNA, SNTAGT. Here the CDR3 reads CASRASGGWGYGYTF. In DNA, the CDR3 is TGTGCCAGCAGAGCCTCAGGGGGCTGGGGCTATGGCTACACCTTC.

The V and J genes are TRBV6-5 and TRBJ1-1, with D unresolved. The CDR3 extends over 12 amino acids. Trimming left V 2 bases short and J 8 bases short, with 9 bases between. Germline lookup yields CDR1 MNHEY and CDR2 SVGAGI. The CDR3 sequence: CASSYAETEAFF. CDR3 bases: TGTGCCAGCAGTTACGCGGAGACGGAAGCTTTCTTT.

The CDR3 spells CAWRDTGGGQPQHF. For the CDR3, the DNA is TGTGCCTGGAGAGACACAGGGGGAGGTCAGCCCCAGCATTTT. The rearrangement uses TRBV30 and TRBJ1-5; TRBD1 matches at 8 bases. Germline V gene sequence: CDR1 GTSNPN, CDR2 SVGIG (reference sequence). The CDR3 totals 14 residues. Losses at the gene ends were 3 bases for V and 6 bases for J; bases not matched to a gene: 7.

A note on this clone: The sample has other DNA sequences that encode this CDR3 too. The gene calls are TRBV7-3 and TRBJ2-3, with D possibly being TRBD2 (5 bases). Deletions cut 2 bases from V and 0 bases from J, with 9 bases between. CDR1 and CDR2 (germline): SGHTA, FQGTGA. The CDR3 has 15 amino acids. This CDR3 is CASSLSGGSTDTQYF. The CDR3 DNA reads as TGTGCCAGCAGCTTATCTGGCGGGAGCACAGATACGCAGTATTTT. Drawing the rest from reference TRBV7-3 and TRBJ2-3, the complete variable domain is GAGVSQTPSNKVTEKGKYVELRCDPISGHTALYWYRQSLGQGPEFLIYFQGTGAADDSGLPNDRFFAVRPEGSVSTLKIQRTERGDSAVYLCASSLSGGSTDTQYFGPGTRLTVL.

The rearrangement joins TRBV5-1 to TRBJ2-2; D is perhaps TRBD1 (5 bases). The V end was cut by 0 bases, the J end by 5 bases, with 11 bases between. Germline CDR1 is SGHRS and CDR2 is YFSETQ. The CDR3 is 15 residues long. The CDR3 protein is CASSLAGAQTGELFF. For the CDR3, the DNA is TGCGCCAGCAGCTTGGCTGGGGCTCAGACCGGGGAGCTGTTTTTT.

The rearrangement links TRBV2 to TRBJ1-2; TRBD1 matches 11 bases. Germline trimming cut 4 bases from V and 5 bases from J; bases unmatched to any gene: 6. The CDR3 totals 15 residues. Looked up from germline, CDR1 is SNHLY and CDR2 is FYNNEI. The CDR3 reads CASSARTGGDYGYTF. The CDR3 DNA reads TGTGCCAGCAGTGCCCGGACAGGGGGCGATTATGGCTACACCTTC.

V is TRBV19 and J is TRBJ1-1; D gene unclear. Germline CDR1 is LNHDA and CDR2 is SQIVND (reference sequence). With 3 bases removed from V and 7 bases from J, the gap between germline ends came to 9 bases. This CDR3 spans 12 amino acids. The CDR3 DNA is TGTGCCAGTAGTATTGAACAGTTTGAAGCTTTCTTT. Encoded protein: CASSIEQFEAFF.